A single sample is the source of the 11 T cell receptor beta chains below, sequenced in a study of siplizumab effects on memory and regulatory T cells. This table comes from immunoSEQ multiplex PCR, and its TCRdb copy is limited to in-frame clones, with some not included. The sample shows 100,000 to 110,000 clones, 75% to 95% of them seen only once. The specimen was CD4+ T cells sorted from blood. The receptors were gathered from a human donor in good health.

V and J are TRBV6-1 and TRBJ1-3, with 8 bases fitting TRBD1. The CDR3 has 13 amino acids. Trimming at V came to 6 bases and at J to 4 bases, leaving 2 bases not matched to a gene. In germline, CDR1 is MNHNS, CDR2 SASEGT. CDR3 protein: CASRRTGGNTIYF. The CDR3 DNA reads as TGTGCCAGCAGACGGACAGGGGGAAACACCATATATTTT.

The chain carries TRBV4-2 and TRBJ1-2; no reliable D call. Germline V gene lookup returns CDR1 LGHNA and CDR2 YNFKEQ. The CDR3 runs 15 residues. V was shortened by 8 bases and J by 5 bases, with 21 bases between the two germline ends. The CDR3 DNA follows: TGTGCCAGCGCCTACGGAGCGGGGATTGAGTATGGCTACACCTTC. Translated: CASAYGAGIEYGYTF.

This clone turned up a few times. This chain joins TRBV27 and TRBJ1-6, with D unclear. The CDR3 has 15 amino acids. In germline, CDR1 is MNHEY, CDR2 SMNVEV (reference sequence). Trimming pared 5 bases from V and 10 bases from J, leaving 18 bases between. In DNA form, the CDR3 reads TGTGCCAGCAGTCCTTACGGGGATGTAAGGTCACCCCTCCACTTT. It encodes CASSPYGDVRSPLHF.

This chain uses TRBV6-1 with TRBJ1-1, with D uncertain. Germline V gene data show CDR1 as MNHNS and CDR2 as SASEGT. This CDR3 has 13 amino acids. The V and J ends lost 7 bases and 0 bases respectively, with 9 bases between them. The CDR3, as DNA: TGTGCCAGCACCAGGACCATGAACACTGAAGCTTTCTTT. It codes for CASTRTMNTEAFF.

The CDR3 DNA sequence: TGTGCCAGCAGTGAAGGGGGCAGGGTCTATGGCTACACCTTC. The encoded protein is CASSEGGRVYGYTF. The chain joins TRBV6-1 to TRBJ1-2; the D gene is possibly TRBD1 (5 bases). Germline V gene sequence: CDR1 MNHNS, CDR2 SASEGT. The CDR3 has 14 residues. V was clipped by 1 base and J by 4 bases, with 10 bases between them.

As DNA, the CDR3 is TGTGCCAGCAGTGAAGTGGGGGGGTCTTCCCTCTACGAGCAGTACTTC. Translating it yields CASSEVGGSSLYEQYF. The chain combines TRBV2 with TRBJ2-5, with TRBD2 matching over 7 bases. The J call may not be correct, given that the DNA end is closer to TRBJ2-7. Germline assignment: CDR1 SNHLY and CDR2 FYNNEI. The CDR3 runs to 16 residues.

The CDR3 loop reads CASIGRAVNTGELFF. CDR3 nucleotides: TGTGCCAGCATTGGGCGGGCAGTTAACACCGGGGAGCTGTTTTTT. The chain has TRBV28 and TRBJ2-2, with a weak D call TRBD2 (5 bases). With 7 bases removed from V and 2 bases from J, the gap between germline ends came to 14 bases. Germline V gene data show CDR1 as MDHEN and CDR2 as SYDVKM. The length of the CDR3 is 15 residues.

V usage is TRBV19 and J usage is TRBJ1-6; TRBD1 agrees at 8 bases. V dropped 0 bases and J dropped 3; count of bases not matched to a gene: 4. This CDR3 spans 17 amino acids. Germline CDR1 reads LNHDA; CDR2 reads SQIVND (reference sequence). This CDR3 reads CASSIEGQAFYNSPLHF. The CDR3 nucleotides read TGTGCCAGTAGTATAGAGGGACAGGCCTTCTATAATTCACCCCTCCACTTT.

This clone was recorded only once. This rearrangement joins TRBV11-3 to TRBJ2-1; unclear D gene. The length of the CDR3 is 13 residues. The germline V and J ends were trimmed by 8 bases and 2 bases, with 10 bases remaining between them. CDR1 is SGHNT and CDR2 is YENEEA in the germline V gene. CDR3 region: CASAETAYNEQFF. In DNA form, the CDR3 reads TGTGCCAGCGCAGAAACAGCCTACAATGAGCAGTTCTTC.

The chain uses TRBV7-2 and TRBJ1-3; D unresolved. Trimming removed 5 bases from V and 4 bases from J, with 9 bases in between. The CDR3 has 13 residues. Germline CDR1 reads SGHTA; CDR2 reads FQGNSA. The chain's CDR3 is CASSRAEGNTIYF. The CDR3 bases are TGTGCCAGCAGCCGAGCCGAGGGAAACACCATATATTTT.

Here the CDR3 DNA reads TGTGCCAGCAGCGTGGGCGAGCAGTTCTTC. This encodes CASSVGEQFF. V is TRBV7-9 and J is TRBJ2-1; D remains unclear. Germline V gene sequence: CDR1 SEHNR, CDR2 FQNEAQ (reference sequence). CDR3 length: 10 residues. Trimming left V 5 bases short and J 10 bases short, with 6 bases between.